This TCR beta chain was retrieved from a study of cytomegalovirus exposure and HLA in healthy donors. The study, taken as a whole, reports: Despite most TCR sequences being rare, some public TCRs occurred in many donors. Researchers had no immune exposure information except CMV serostatus available. It was confirmed in vitro that a few of the CMV-associated chains were specific for CMV antigens. Later analysis identified a missense DCLRE1C variant that was linked to TCR beta V- and J-gene trimming.

Of note for this clone: Its cognate antigen is unknown.

The CDR3 has 16 amino acids. J was trimmed by 5 bases and V by 1 base; bases with no gene match: 4. Germline V gene lookup returns CDR1 MGHRA and CDR2 YSYEKL. Primers included in the PCR were 60 Vbeta and 13 Jbeta primers. Sequencing used immunoSEQ multiplex PCR; TCRdb keeps in-frame clones, though not all of them. Recorded for this sample: about 140,000 clones. This sequence was found in a woman younger than 35 in good health and CMV-seronegative. The specimen was PBMCs. The chain carries TRBV4-1 and TRBJ2-1; the match to TRBD2 covers 11 bases. CDR3 region: CASSQVGLADNNEQFF. CDR3 coding DNA: TGCGCCAGCAGCCAAGTGGGACTAGCGGACAACAATGAGCAGTTCTTC.